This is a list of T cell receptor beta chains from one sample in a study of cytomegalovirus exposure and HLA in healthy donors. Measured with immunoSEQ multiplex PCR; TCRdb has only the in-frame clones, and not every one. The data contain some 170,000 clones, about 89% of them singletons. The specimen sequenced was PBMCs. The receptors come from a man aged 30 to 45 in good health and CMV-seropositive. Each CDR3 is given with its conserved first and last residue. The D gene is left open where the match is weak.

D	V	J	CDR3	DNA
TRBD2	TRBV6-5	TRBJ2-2	CASTAGVYAGELFF	TGTGCCAGCACGGCGGGGGTTTACGCCGGGGAGCTGTTTTTT
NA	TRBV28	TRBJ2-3	CASSPEPALGRPRGDTQYF	TGTGCCAGCAGCCCCGAGCCAGCCCTGGGGAGGCCCCGGGGGGATACGCAGTATTTT
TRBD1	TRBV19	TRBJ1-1	CASLRRDRGMNTEAFF	TGTGCCAGTCTCCGACGGGACAGGGGCATGAACACTGAAGCTTTCTTT
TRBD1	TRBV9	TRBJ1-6	CASSVESGQGGSPLHF	TGTGCCAGCAGCGTAGAGTCCGGACAGGGGGGTTCACCCCTCCACTTT
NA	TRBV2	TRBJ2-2	CASSVADTGELFF	TGTGCCAGCAGTGTGGCAGACACCGGGGAGCTGTTTTTT
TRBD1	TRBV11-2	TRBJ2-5	CASPSDKGQFIETQYF	TGTGCCAGCCCATCAGATAAGGGACAGTTTATCGAGACCCAGTACTTC
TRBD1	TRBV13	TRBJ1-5	CASSLGQGSWQPQHF	TGTGCCAGCAGCTTGGGACAGGGATCCTGGCAGCCCCAGCATTTT
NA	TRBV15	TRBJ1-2	CATSRDLDSTMGGYTF	TGTGCCACCAGCAGAGATTTAGATTCCACCATGGGCGGCTACACCTTC
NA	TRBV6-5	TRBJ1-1	CASSSRSGVGNTEAFF	TGTGCCAGCAGTTCCCGTAGTGGTGTGGGGAACACTGAAGCTTTCTTT
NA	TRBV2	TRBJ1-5	CASSGSLDVEDSNQPQHF	TGTGCCAGCAGTGGGTCCCTGGACGTCGAAGATAGCAATCAGCCCCAGCATTTT
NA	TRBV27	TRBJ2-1	CASSLGPRDEQFF	TGTGCCAGCAGTTTAGGGCCCAGGGATGAGCAGTTCTTC
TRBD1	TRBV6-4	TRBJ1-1	CASSSSGTGRYTEAFF	TGTGCCAGCAGCAGTTCTGGGACAGGGAGGTACACTGAAGCTTTCTTT
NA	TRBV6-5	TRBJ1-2	CASSRGPFNYGYTF	TGTGCCAGCAGTCGCGGGCCCTTTAACTATGGCTACACCTTC